This T cell receptor (beta chain) is from a study of blood T cell repertoires in COVID-19. Study as a whole: There were acute and convalescent COVID-19 samples, and they came from the United States, Italy and Spain. Sources were T cells, B-cell-depleted T cells, or PBMCs; the material itself was cDNA or gDNA.

In the original processing: How many nucleated cells were present was estimated from reference gene primer amplification. Measured with immunoSEQ multiplex PCR; TCRdb has only the in-frame clones, and not every one. V and J calls plus clone size are reproduced from that table; the DNA served to infer D and trimming. The profile covers some 250,000 clones, with 70% to 90% appearing a single time and less than 4% taken by the ten largest. The CDR3 has 13 amino acids. The trim removed 2 bases at V and 8 bases at J, leaving 8 bases unmatched. The germline V gene encodes CDR1 GTSNPN and CDR2 SVGIG (reference sequence).

Sample: peripheral blood. The source of this sequence is a woman aged 25 to 45 who had recovered from COVID-19. The chain carries TRBV30 and TRBJ1-2; 7 bases are shared with TRBD1. The CDR3 bases are TGTGCCTGGAGTCGACAGGGTTCTGGAGGCTACACCTTC. Amino acid sequence: CAWSRQGSGGYTF.